The 21 T cell receptor beta chains below were found in one sample sequenced in a study of T cell changes during pregnancy in multiple sclerosis. The method was immunoSEQ multiplex PCR; TCRdb's version includes in-frame clones alone and lacks a portion of them. The sample has 30,000 to 45,000 clones; roughly 90% are singletons. The input for sequencing was CD8+ T cells from peripheral blood mononuclear cells, taken in the first trimester of pregnancy. Every receptor here comes from a female donor with multiple sclerosis, enrolled in a pregnancy study.

V and J are TRBV6-1 and TRBJ1-1; 7 nucleotides match TRBD1. CDR1 MNHNS and CDR2 SASEGT come from the germline V gene. The CDR3 covers 14 residues. Trimming removed 3 bases from V and 0 bases from J; junction bases left unmatched: 1. Here the CDR3 DNA reads TGTGCCAGCAGTGAGGGACAGATGAACACTGAAGCTTTCTTT. Translation gives CASSEGQMNTEAFF.

V is TRBV5-6 and J is TRBJ1-2; 10 bases line up with TRBD1. This CDR3 is built from 15 residues. Per the germline V gene, CDR1 is SGHDT and CDR2 is YYEEEE. The trim removed 0 bases at V and 1 base at J, leaving 0 bases unmatched. The DNA of the CDR3 is TGTGCCAGCAGCTTGGGGACAGGGGGTAACTATGGCTACACCTTC. Translating it yields CASSLGTGGNYGYTF.

V usage is TRBV13 and J usage is TRBJ1-1; 10 positions match TRBD1. CDR1 PRHDT and CDR2 FYEKMQ come from the germline V gene (reference sequence). The CDR3 is made up of 14 amino acids. V shed 5 bases, J shed 4 bases, and the junction held 4 bases outside the gene matches. The CDR3 reads CASSGWDRGTEAFF. In DNA, the CDR3 is TGTGCCAGCAGCGGCTGGGACAGGGGCACTGAAGCTTTCTTT.

V and J are TRBV9 and TRBJ1-4; D gene unclear. With 4 bases removed from V and 8 bases from J, the gap between germline ends came to 18 bases. Germline CDR1 SGDLS, CDR2 YYNGEE. This CDR3 has 15 residues. CDR3 protein: CASSSPRGLREKLFF. CDR3 bases: TGTGCCAGCAGCAGCCCACGGGGTTTACGGGAAAAACTGTTTTTT.

The chain has TRBV19 and TRBJ2-2; 9 bases are a match to TRBD1. V dropped 3 bases and J dropped 7; count of bases not matched to a gene: 12. Germline lookup yields CDR1 LNHDA and CDR2 SQIVND (reference sequence). The CDR3 contains 17 residues. CDR3: CASSILTGGLDHGELFF. The CDR3 DNA sequence: TGTGCCAGTAGTATCCTGACAGGGGGACTGGATCACGGGGAGCTGTTTTTT.

V and J are TRBV7-3 and TRBJ2-4; maybe TRBD1 (5 bases). Trimming removed 4 bases at V and 0 bases at J, with 19 bases between. The CDR3 has 18 amino acids. Germline V gene data show CDR1 as SGHTA and CDR2 as FQGTGA. CDR3 nucleotide sequence: TGTGCCAGCAGCTCATCACCCTGGGGCCAAATAGCCAAAAACATTCAGTACTTC. This encodes CASSSSPWGQIAKNIQYF.

This chain connects TRBV19 to TRBJ2-1; maybe TRBD2 (6 bases). Germline values: CDR1 LNHDA, CDR2 SQIVND (reference sequence). The V end was cut by 8 bases, the J end by 5 bases, with 28 bases between. This CDR3 has 18 residues. This CDR3 is CASPPGDLATPWDNEQFF. Written as DNA, the CDR3 is TGTGCCAGTCCCCCCGGTGACCTAGCGACCCCGTGGGACAATGAGCAGTTCTTC.

In its sample, this clone was seen once. The chain links TRBV27 to TRBJ2-7, with D unclear. V lost 2 bases and J lost 1, with 12 bases in between. The CDR3 spans 15 residues. Germline V gene sequence: CDR1 MNHEY, CDR2 SMNVEV (reference sequence). The CDR3 reads CASSLAGFGSYEQYF. CDR3 bases: TGTGCCAGCAGTTTAGCCGGGTTTGGGTCCTACGAGCAGTACTTC.

The rearrangement uses TRBV10-2 and TRBJ1-4; D gene ambiguous. The germline V and J ends were trimmed by 2 bases and 3 bases, with 10 bases remaining between them. The CDR3 is made up of 15 amino acids. The germline gives CDR1 WSHSY, CDR2 SAAADI. The CDR3 nucleotides read TGCGCCAGCAGTGAGACCGGAGCAGCTAATGAAAAACTGTTTTTT. Encoded protein: CASSETGAANEKLFF.

The chain links TRBV11-2 to TRBJ1-6; D gene uncertain. V was cut by 2 bases and J by 8 bases, with 10 bases left in between. The CDR3 totals 14 residues. Germline CDR1 is SGHAT and CDR2 is FQNNGV. DNA for the CDR3: TGTGCCAGCAGCTTATCCTCCGGGGATTCACCCCTCCACTTT. Protein sequence: CASSLSSGDSPLHF.

This chain uses TRBV10-3 with TRBJ2-2; D uncertain. CDR3 length: 11 residues. Germline CDR1 ENHRY, CDR2 SYGVKD. V was pared by 8 bases and J by 7 bases, with 8 bases between. The CDR3 reads CAIGVGGELFF. The CDR3 DNA follows: TGTGCCATCGGAGTTGGCGGGGAGCTGTTTTTT.

The genes are TRBV19 and TRBJ2-1; TRBD2 aligns across 10 bases. V shed 1 base and J 8 bases; nucleotides not matched to a gene: 5. This CDR3 spans 15 amino acids. Germline-derived CDR1 and CDR2 are LNHDA and SQIVND (reference sequence). CDR3 bases: TGTGCCAGTAGTATAGTTAGCGGGGGGCCCTATGAGCAGTTCTTC. This encodes CASSIVSGGPYEQFF.

This chain connects TRBV7-8 to TRBJ2-1; TRBD2 agrees at 12 bases. CDR3 length: 17 amino acids. The J segment lost 7 bases and the V segment lost 5 bases, leaving 12 bases of the junction unmatched. Germline CDR1 and CDR2: SGHVS and FQNEAQ. The CDR3 nucleotides read TGTGCCAGCAGCCCCTTCCTAGCGGGGGGGGCGGGAAATGAGCAGTTCTTC. Translation gives CASSPFLAGGAGNEQFF.

The chain carries TRBV11-2 and TRBJ2-3, with D unresolved. The V end lost 0 bases, the J end lost 1 base, and 2 bases lay between the germline ends. The CDR3 runs 13 residues. In germline, CDR1 is SGHAT, CDR2 FQNNGV. The DNA for the CDR3 is TGTGCCAGCAGCTTAGACGGCACAGATACGCAGTATTTT. Its translation: CASSLDGTDTQYF.

This chain uses TRBV30 with TRBJ1-5; perhaps TRBD1 as D (5 bases). Per germline, CDR1 GTSNPN and CDR2 SVGIG (reference sequence). This CDR3 has 14 amino acids. The V gene lost 1 base and the J gene lost 2 bases, with 9 bases spanning the gap. The DNA of the CDR3 is TGTGCCTGGAGTGCCGGAGGGGGCAATCAGCCCCAGCATTTT. The encoded protein is CAWSAGGGNQPQHF.

This clone has a single count. The chain couples TRBV27 to TRBJ2-3, with 7 bases aligning to TRBD1. CDR1 MNHEY and CDR2 SMNVEV come from the germline V gene (reference sequence). The trim removed 3 bases at V and 2 bases at J, leaving 5 bases unmatched. The CDR3 contains 15 residues. CDR3 nucleotides: TGTGCCAGCAGTTTTTCAGGGGGTTACACAGATACGCAGTATTTT. It encodes CASSFSGGYTDTQYF.

This chain uses TRBV27 with TRBJ1-2, with 8 bases identical to TRBD1. Germline CDR1 MNHEY, CDR2 SMNVEV (reference sequence). The CDR3 consists of 19 residues. V shed 2 bases and J 3 bases; nucleotides not matched to a gene: 17. The CDR3: CASSLSGMQGAFLDYGYTF. The CDR3 bases are TGTGCCAGCAGTTTAAGCGGCATGCAGGGGGCGTTTTTGGACTATGGCTACACCTTC.

This chain links TRBV7-9 with TRBJ2-1, with D possibly being TRBD1 (6 bases). The CDR3 is made up of 12 amino acids. V was pared by 9 bases and J by 12 bases, with 18 bases between. The V gene's germline CDR1 is SEHNR and CDR2 FQNEAQ (reference sequence). The CDR3: CARKTGVTGQFF. For the CDR3, the DNA is TGTGCCAGGAAGACAGGAGTTACGGGGCAGTTCTTC.

Turning to this clone: Relative to the germline gene, one junction end is altered; a read error may explain this. This chain links TRBV2 with TRBJ2-1, with a tentative D call TRBD2 (5 bases). The CDR3 runs to 15 residues. Germline V gene data show CDR1 as SNHLY and CDR2 as FYNNEI. The CDR3 sequence is CASREAANSYNEQFF. The CDR3, as DNA: TGTGCCAGCAGGGAAGCGGCCAACTCCTACAATGAGCAGTTCTTC.

The genes are TRBV27 and TRBJ1-5; no clear D. V was shortened by 3 bases and J by 5 bases, with 8 bases between the two germline ends. Germline lookup yields CDR1 MNHEY and CDR2 SMNVEV (reference sequence). This CDR3 region has 13 residues. The CDR3 is CASSFGVHQPQHF. In nucleotides, the CDR3 is TGTGCCAGCAGTTTCGGGGTGCATCAGCCCCAGCATTTT.

This clone was detected a few times. Other DNA sequences in this sample translate to the same CDR3. The chain is built from TRBV2 and TRBJ1-5; no clear D. The ends were cut back, 2 bases at V and 3 bases at J, with 11 bases in the middle. This CDR3 contains 15 residues. Germline V gene sequence: CDR1 SNHLY, CDR2 FYNNEI. Here the CDR3 reads CASSETGVNNQPQHF. In DNA, the CDR3 is TGTGCCAGCAGTGAAACCGGGGTTAACAATCAGCCCCAGCATTTT.